The present T cell receptor (beta chain) was sequenced within a study of T cell repertoires in ileal Crohn's disease. Here immunoSEQ multiplex PCR was the method, and the copy in TCRdb shows in-frame clones only, minus some. The sample holds about 380 clones, 85% to 90% seen once. This clone occurred once. Lamina propria lymphocytes from surgical specimens were isolated on a density gradient before sorting. Sequenced sample: CD8+ T cells sorted from the ileum. The clonotype comes from an adult with Crohn's disease.

The CDR3 protein is CASSLAPTGETQYF. The CDR3 DNA reads as TGTGCCAGCAGCTTAGCCCCCACGGGGGAGACCCAGTACTTC. The gene calls are TRBV11-2 and TRBJ2-5; D perhaps matches TRBD2 (5 bases). V lost 1 base to trimming and J lost 5 bases, with 11 bases between them. The CDR3 has 14 amino acids. The germline V gene has CDR1 SGHAT and CDR2 FQNNGV.